The clone carrying this T cell receptor beta chain occurred a few times. The antigen remains undetermined. Sample barcodes and UMIs were carried by the TCR alpha and TCR beta cDNA libraries that 5'RACE generated with constant-segment primers. TCRdb fed the 5' RACE reads into MiXCR, producing one record per CDR3 protein. The table shows some 340,000 distinct CDR3 sequences, with over 10% occurring only once. These data belong to a study of T-cell memory formation after mild COVID-19. Across the study: In these data, TCR clusters were largely donor specific.

The CDR3 sequence is 15 residues long. Per germline, CDR1 SGHVS and CDR2 FNYEAQ. J gave up 1 base and V 4 bases, and 6 bases lay outside the gene matches. Overall study results and limits: A balance of CD4 and CD8 characterized clones contracting day 15 to 85, whereas later expanders leaned CD4+.

The material sequenced was PBMCs or a T cell subset sorted from them (not recorded which). This receptor was identified in a young man who had mild COVID-19 (a few samples of this study predate the infection). Cell type and time point are not known. The V gene is TRBV7-6, the J gene TRBJ2-5, with 7 bases lining up with TRBD1. The CDR3 bases are TGTGCCAGCAGCTCCCACGGGGACAGCCAAGAGACCCAGTACTTC. Protein sequence: CASSSHGDSQETQYF. The full variable domain, its missing parts supplied by reference TRBV7-6 and TRBJ2-5, is GAGVSQSPRYKVTKRGQDVALRCDPISGHVSLYWYRQALGQGPEFLTYFNYEAQQDKSGLPNDRFSAERPEGSISTLTIQRTEQRDSAMYRCASSSHGDSQETQYFGPGTRLLVL.